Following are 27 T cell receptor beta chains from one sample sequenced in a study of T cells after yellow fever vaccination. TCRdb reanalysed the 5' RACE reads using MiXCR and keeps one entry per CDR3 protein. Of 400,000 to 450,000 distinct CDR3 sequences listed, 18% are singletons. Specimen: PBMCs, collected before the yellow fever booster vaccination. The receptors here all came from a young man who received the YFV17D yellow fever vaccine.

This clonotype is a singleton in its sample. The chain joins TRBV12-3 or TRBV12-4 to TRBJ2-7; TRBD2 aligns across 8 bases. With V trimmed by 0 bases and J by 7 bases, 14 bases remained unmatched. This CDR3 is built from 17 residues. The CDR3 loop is CASSLAPSGGYLFEQYF. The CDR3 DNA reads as TGTGCCAGCAGTTTAGCGCCCAGCGGGGGATACCTTTTTGAGCAGTACTTC.

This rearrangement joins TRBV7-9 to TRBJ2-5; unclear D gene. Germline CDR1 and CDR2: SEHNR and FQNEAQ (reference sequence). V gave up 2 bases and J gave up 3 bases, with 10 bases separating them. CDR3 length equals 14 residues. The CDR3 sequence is CASSLSAGKETQYF. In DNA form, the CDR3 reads TGTGCCAGCAGCTTATCGGCAGGAAAAGAGACCCAGTACTTC.

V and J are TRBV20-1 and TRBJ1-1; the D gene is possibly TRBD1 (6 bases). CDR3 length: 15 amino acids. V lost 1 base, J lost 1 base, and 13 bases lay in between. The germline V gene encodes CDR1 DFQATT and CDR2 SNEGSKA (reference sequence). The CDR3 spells CSARAADSWNTEAFF. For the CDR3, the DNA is TGCAGTGCTAGAGCCGCGGACAGCTGGAACACTGAAGCTTTCTTT.

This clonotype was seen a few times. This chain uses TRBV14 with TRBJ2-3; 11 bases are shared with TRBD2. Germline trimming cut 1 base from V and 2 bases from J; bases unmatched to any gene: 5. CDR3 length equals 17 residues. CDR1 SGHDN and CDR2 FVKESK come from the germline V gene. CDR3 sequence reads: CASSQAGTSGSTDTQYF. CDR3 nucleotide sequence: TGTGCCAGCAGCCAAGCCGGGACTAGCGGATCCACAGATACGCAGTATTTT.

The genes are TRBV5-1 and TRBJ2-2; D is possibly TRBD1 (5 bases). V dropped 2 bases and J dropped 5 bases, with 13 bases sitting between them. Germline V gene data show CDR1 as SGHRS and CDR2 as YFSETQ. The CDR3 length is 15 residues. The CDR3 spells CASSLQAALTGELFF. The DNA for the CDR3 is TGCGCCAGCAGCTTACAGGCGGCGCTGACCGGGGAGCTGTTTTTT.

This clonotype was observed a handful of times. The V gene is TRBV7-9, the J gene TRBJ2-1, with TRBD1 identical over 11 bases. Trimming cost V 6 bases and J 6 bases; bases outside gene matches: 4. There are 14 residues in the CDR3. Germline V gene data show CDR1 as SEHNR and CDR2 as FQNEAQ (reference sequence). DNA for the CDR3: TGTGCCAGCAGTCGGACAGGGGGCCTCAATGAGCAGTTCTTC. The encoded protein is CASSRTGGLNEQFF.

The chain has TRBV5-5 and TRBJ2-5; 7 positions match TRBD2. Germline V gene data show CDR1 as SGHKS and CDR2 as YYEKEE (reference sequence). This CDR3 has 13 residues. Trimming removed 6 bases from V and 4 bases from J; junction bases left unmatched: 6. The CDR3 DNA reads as TGTGCCAGCACCTGGGGGGGAGGAGAGACCCAGTACTTC. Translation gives CASTWGGGETQYF.

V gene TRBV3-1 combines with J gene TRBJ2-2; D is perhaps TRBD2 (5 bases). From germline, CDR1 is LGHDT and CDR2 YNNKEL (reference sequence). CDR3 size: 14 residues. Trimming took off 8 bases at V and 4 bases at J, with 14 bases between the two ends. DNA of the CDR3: TGTGCCAGCGATCGGAGCCGGGGCACCGGGGAGCTGTTTTTT. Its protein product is CASDRSRGTGELFF.

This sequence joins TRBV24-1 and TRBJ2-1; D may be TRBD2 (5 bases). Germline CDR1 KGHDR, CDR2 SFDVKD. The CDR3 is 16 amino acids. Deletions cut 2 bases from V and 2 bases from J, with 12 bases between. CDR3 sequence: CATSDSMGSTYNEQFF. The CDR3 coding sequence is TGTGCCACCAGTGATTCTATGGGGAGCACCTACAATGAGCAGTTCTTC.

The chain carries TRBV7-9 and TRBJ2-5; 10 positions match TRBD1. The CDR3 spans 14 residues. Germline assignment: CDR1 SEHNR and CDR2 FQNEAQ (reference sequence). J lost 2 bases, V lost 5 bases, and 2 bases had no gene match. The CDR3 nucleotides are TGTGCCAGCAGCACGGGACAGGGGCAAGAGACCCAGTACTTC. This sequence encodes CASSTGQGQETQYF.

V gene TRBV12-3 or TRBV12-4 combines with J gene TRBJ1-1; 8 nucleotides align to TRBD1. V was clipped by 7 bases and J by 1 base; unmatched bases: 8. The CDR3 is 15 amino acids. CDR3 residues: CASTDSGTGNTEAFF. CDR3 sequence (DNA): TGTGCCAGCACCGATTCCGGGACAGGGAACACTGAAGCTTTCTTT.

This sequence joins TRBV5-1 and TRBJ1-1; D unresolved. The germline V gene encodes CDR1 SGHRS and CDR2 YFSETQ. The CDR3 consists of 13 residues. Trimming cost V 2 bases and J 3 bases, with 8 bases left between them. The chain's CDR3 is CASSFRWDTEAFF. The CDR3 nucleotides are TGCGCCAGCAGCTTCAGATGGGACACTGAAGCTTTCTTT. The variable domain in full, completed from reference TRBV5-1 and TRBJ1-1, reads KAGVTQTPRYLIKTRGQQVTLSCSPISGHRSVSWYQQTPGQGLQFLFEYFSETQRNKGNFPGRFSGRQFSNSRSEMNVSTLELGDSALYLCASSFRWDTEAFFGQGTRLTVV.

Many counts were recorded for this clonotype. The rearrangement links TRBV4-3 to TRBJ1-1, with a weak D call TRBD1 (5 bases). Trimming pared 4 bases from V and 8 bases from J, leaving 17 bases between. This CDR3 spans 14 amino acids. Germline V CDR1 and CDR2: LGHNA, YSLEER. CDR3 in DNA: TGCGCCAGCAGCCCTTTTGGTTCCGGGGCCGAAGCTTTCTTT. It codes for CASSPFGSGAEAFF.

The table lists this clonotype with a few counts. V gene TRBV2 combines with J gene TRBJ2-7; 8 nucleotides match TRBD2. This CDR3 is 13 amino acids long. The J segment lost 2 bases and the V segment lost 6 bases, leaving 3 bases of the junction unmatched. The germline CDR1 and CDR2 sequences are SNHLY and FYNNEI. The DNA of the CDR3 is TGTGCCAGCAGGGCGGGGGGACCCTACGAGCAGTACTTC. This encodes CASRAGGPYEQYF.

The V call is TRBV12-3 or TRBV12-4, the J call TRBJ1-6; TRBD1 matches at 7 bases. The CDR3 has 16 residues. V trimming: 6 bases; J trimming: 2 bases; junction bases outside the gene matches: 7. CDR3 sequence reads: CASRQPTGAYNSPLHF. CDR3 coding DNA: TGTGCCAGCAGGCAACCCACAGGGGCCTATAATTCACCCCTCCACTTT.

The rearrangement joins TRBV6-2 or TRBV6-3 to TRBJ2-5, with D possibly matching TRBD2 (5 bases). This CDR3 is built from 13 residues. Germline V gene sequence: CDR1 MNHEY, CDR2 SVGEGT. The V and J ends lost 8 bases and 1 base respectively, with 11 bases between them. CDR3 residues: CASGRTFQETQYF. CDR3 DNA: TGTGCCAGCGGACGGACTTTCCAAGAGACCCAGTACTTC.

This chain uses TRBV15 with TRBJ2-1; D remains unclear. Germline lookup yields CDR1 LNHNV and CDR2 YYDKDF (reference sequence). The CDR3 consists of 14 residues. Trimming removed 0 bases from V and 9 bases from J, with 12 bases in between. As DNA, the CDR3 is TGTGCCACCAGCAGAGATCCCGCAGACGGTGAGCAGTTCTTC. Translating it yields CATSRDPADGEQFF.

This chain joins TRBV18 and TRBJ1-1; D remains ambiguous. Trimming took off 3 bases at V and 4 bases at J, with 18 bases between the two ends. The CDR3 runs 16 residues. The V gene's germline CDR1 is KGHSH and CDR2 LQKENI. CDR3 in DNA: TGTGCCAGCTCACCCAACGGAATGGGAGTGGGCACTGAAGCTTTCTTT. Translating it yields CASSPNGMGVGTEAFF.

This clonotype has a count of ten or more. As DNA, the CDR3 is TGTGCCAGCAGCCAAGATCGGAATTCACCCCTCCACTTT. Translated: CASSQDRNSPLHF. J is TRBJ1-6 and V is TRBV4-2; no definite D call. V was shortened by 0 bases and J by 7 bases, with 4 bases between the two germline ends. Germline V CDR1 and CDR2: LGHNA, YNFKEQ. This CDR3 has 13 residues.

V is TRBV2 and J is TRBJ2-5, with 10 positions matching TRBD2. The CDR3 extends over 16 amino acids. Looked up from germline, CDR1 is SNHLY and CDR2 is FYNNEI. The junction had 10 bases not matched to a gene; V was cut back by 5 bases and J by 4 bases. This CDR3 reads CASSFVSGGAGETQYF. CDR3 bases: TGTGCCAGCAGTTTTGTCAGCGGGGGGGCCGGAGAGACCCAGTACTTC.

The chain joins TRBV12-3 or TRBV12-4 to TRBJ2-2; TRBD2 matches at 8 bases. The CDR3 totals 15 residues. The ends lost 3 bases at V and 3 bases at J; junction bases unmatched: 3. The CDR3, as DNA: TGTGCCAGCAGTTTGGGACTAGTTGACACCGGGGAGCTGTTTTTT. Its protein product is CASSLGLVDTGELFF.

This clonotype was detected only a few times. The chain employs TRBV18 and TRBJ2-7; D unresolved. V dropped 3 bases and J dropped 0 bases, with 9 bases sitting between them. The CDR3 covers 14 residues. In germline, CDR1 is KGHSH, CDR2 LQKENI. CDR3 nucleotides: TGTGCCAGCTCACCTGCTCCGCACTCCTACGAGCAGTACTTC. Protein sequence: CASSPAPHSYEQYF.

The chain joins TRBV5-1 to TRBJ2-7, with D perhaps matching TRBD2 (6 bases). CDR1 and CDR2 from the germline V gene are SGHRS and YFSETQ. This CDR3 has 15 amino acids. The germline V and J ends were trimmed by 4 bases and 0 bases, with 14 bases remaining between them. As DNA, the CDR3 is TGCGCCAGCAGCAGTTGGGGGGTAGGCTCCTACGAGCAGTACTTC. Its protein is CASSSWGVGSYEQYF.

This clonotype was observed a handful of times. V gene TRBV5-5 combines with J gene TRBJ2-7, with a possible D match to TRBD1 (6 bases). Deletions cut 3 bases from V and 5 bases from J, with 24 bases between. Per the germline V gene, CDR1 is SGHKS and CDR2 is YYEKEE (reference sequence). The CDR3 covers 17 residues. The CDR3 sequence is CASSYTPLQGVRDEQYF. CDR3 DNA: TGTGCCAGCAGCTACACCCCTCTACAGGGAGTGAGGGACGAGCAGTACTTC.

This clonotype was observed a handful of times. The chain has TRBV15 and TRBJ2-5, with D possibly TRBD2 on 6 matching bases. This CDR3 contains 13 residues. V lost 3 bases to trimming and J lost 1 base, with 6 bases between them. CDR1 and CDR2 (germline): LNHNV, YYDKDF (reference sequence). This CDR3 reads CATSRGLQETQYF. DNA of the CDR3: TGTGCCACCAGCAGGGGACTCCAAGAGACCCAGTACTTC.

The CDR3 bases are TGTGCCAGCAGTTATTTCAGGGGGGCCATTAATTCACCCCTCCACTTT. Its translation: CASSYFRGAINSPLHF. This sequence joins TRBV6-5 and TRBJ1-6; 7 nucleotides match TRBD1. V was pared by 3 bases and J by 6 bases, with 8 bases of the junction left unmatched. The CDR3 runs 16 residues. The germline CDR1 and CDR2 sequences are MNHEY and SVGAGI.

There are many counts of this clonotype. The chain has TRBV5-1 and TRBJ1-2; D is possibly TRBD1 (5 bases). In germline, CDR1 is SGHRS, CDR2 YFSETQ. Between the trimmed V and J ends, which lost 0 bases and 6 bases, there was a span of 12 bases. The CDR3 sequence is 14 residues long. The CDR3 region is CASSLAVQGHGYTF. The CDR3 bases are TGCGCCAGCAGCTTGGCCGTGCAGGGCCATGGCTACACCTTC.